These T cell receptor beta chains were read from a single sample in a study of T cell clones after liver transplantation. Here immunoSEQ multiplex PCR was the method, and the copy in TCRdb shows in-frame clones only, minus some. The sample holds 65,000 to 80,000 clones, about four fifths seen once. This specimen was CD4+ T cells from blood, taken before liver transplant. Receptors were obtained from a human donor who received a liver transplant. CDR3s include the opening cysteine and the closing phenylalanine or tryptophan. A D gene is named only where the DNA matches it firmly. Part of the rows lack a size; the others show once, few, many or a class for expanded clones.

D gene	V gene	clone size	J gene	CDR3 protein	CDR3 DNA
NA	TRBV6-5	NA	TRBJ2-5	CASSRRGYQETQYF	TGTGCCAGCAGTCGAAGGGGGTACCAAGAGACCCAGTACTTC
TRBD2	TRBV28	NA	TRBJ2-7	CASSVQGGRLGEQYF	TGTGCCAGCAGTGTTCAGGGAGGGAGGCTAGGCGAGCAGTACTTC
NA	TRBV5-1	NA	TRBJ2-7	CASSLGGLPSYEQYF	TGCGCCAGCAGCTTGGGGGGACTGCCGTCCTACGAGCAGTACTTC
NA	TRBV18	NA	TRBJ2-5	CASSPGLGETQYF	TGTGCCAGCTCACCAGGGCTAGGAGAGACCCAGTACTTC
TRBD2	TRBV9	NA	TRBJ2-1	CASSIKAGGQYNEQFF	TGTGCCAGCAGCATCAAAGCGGGAGGGCAATACAATGAGCAGTTCTTC
NA	TRBV11-3	NA	TRBJ2-1	CASSLGRGEQFF	TGTGCCAGCAGCTTGGGGCGTGGTGAGCAGTTCTTC
TRBD2	TRBV11-2	NA	TRBJ2-1	CASSLQGSGRYEQFF	TGTGCCAGCAGCTTACAGGGTAGCGGGAGGTATGAGCAGTTCTTC
NA	TRBV19	NA	TRBJ1-2	CASKAPGSIYGYTF	TGTGCCAGTAAGGCACCGGGTTCGATCTATGGCTACACCTTC
TRBD1	TRBV5-1	NA	TRBJ2-7	CASSKGDSSVYEQYF	TGCGCCAGCAGCAAGGGGGACAGTTCAGTCTACGAGCAGTACTTC
NA	TRBV4-3	NA	TRBJ2-7	CASSQGVGSLYEQYF	TGCGCCAGCAGCCAAGGGGTGGGCAGCTTATACGAGCAGTACTTC
NA	TRBV29-1	NA	TRBJ2-1	CSAGRGSEQFF	TGCAGCGCCGGAAGGGGGAGTGAGCAGTTCTTC
NA	TRBV6-5	NA	TRBJ2-3	CASSYGSGDTDTQYF	TGTGCCAGCAGTTACGGTTCAGGGGACACAGATACGCAGTATTTT
NA	TRBV4-1	NA	TRBJ2-6	CASSQDMFSSGANVLTF	TGCGCCAGCAGCCAAGATATGTTTAGCTCTGGGGCCAACGTCCTGACTTTC
TRBD2	TRBV18	NA	TRBJ2-5	CASSPAGTRGETQYF	TGTGCCAGCTCACCAGCCGGGACTAGGGGGGAGACCCAGTACTTC
TRBD2	TRBV5-1	NA	TRBJ2-1	CASSLGLAGSNEQFF	TGCGCCAGCAGCCTGGGACTAGCGGGCTCCAATGAGCAGTTCTTC
NA	TRBV2	NA	TRBJ2-6	CASRRTEGSGANVLTF	TGTGCCAGCAGGAGGACTGAAGGCTCTGGGGCCAACGTCCTGACTTTC
NA	TRBV28	NA	TRBJ1-5	CASSPIGGNQPQHF	TGTGCCAGCAGTCCGATAGGGGGAAATCAGCCCCAGCATTTT
NA	TRBV28	NA	TRBJ2-7	CASSWPGQGSGRGSSYEQYF	TGTGCCAGCAGTTGGCCGGGACAGGGGAGCGGGAGGGGTAGCTCCTACGAGCAGTACTTC
NA	TRBV9	NA	TRBJ2-6	CASSVYGSGANVLTF	TGTGCCAGCAGCGTTTACGGTTCCGGGGCCAACGTCCTGACTTTC
NA	TRBV18	NA	TRBJ1-2	CASSSLGLDYGYTF	TGTGCCAGCTCGTCGCTGGGCTTAGACTATGGCTACACCTTC
NA	TRBV7-2	once	TRBJ1-5	CASTSFGETRQPQHF	TGTGCCAGCACTTCCTTTGGGGAGACTCGCCAGCCCCAGCATTTT
TRBD1	TRBV5-5	NA	TRBJ1-2	CASRWGQGATNYGYTF	TGTGCCAGCAGATGGGGACAGGGGGCTACTAACTATGGCTACACCTTC
NA	TRBV5-1	NA	TRBJ2-7	CASSLGMRVEQYF	TGCGCCAGCAGTTTAGGTATGCGAGTTGAGCAGTACTTC
NA	TRBV7-6	few	TRBJ2-7	CASSLVHPAMDSLGFEQYF	TGTGCCAGCAGCCTAGTCCATCCAGCCATGGACAGCTTAGGCTTCGAGCAGTACTTC
NA	TRBV25-1	few	TRBJ1-4	CASSESVRVGKLFF	TGTGCCAGCAGTGAATCTGTGAGGGTAGGAAAACTGTTTTTT
NA	TRBV27	NA	TRBJ2-5	CASSPQRQDQETQYF	TGTGCCAGCAGTCCCCAACGACAGGACCAAGAGACCCAGTACTTC
NA	TRBV2	NA	TRBJ2-5	CASSEATFMGETQYF	TGTGCCAGCAGTGAAGCAACCTTCATGGGCGAGACCCAGTACTTC
NA	TRBV6-5	NA	TRBJ2-1	CASRETGSSYNEQFF	TGTGCCAGCAGAGAAACCGGGAGCTCCTACAATGAGCAGTTCTTC
NA	TRBV15	NA	TRBJ2-7	CATSRGAPNSYEQYF	TGTGCCACCAGCAGAGGGGCCCCGAACTCCTACGAGCAGTACTTC
TRBD2	TRBV5-4	few	TRBJ2-7	CASSLAGGGRDEQYF	TGTGCCAGCAGCTTGGCGGGGGGAGGTAGGGACGAGCAGTACTTC
NA	TRBV5-1	NA	TRBJ1-5	CASSPDHGSQPQHF	TGCGCCAGCAGCCCCGACCACGGCAGTCAGCCCCAGCATTTT
TRBD1	TRBV7-2	NA	TRBJ1-2	CASSPGQGYGYTF	TGTGCCAGCAGCCCCGGACAGGGATATGGCTACACCTTC
NA	TRBV2	few	TRBJ2-1	CASREHSSYNEQFF	TGTGCCAGCAGGGAGCACAGCTCCTACAATGAGCAGTTCTTC
NA	TRBV28	NA	TRBJ1-1	CASSSTGWNTEAFF	TGTGCCAGCAGTTCTACAGGGTGGAACACTGAAGCTTTCTTT
NA	TRBV15	few	TRBJ2-3	CATEKWGTTDTQYF	TGTGCCACAGAAAAGTGGGGGACCACAGATACGCAGTATTTT
NA	TRBV4-3	few	TRBJ2-7	CASSQDYGTFKQYF	TGCGCCAGCAGCCAAGATTACGGAACTTTCAAGCAGTACTTC
TRBD1	TRBV28	NA	TRBJ1-1	CASATGGYVNTEAFF	TGTGCCAGCGCTACAGGGGGCTACGTGAACACTGAAGCTTTCTTT
TRBD2	TRBV15	NA	TRBJ2-1	CATSRAWTSGKYNEQFF	TGTGCCACCAGCAGAGCGTGGACTAGCGGGAAATACAATGAGCAGTTCTTC
TRBD1	TRBV28	NA	TRBJ1-4	CASRYGTGYGDEKLFF	TGTGCCAGCAGATATGGGACAGGGTATGGGGATGAAAAACTGTTTTTT
TRBD1	TRBV6-1	NA	TRBJ2-1	CASSDGDRVRNEQFF	TGTGCCAGCAGTGACGGGGACAGGGTGAGGAATGAGCAGTTCTTC
NA	TRBV27	NA	TRBJ2-7	CASSYHRDTYEQYF	TGTGCCAGCAGTTACCATCGGGACACCTACGAGCAGTACTTC
NA	TRBV28	NA	TRBJ2-1	CASSEMLTTNEQFF	TGTGCCAGCAGCGAAATGTTGACCACCAATGAGCAGTTCTTC
TRBD2	TRBV9	NA	TRBJ2-5	CASSAGGETQYF	TGTGCCAGCAGCGCGGGGGGAGAGACCCAGTACTTC
NA	TRBV7-6	NA	TRBJ1-4	CASSFTRTTNEKLFF	TGTGCCAGCAGCTTCACACGGACAACTAATGAAAAACTGTTTTTT